Listed here are 31 T cell receptor beta chains from one sample, sequenced in a study of shared clonotypes between healthy human individuals. Naivety among CD8 cells was defined by CD45RO negativity and positive CCR7 selection, thereby excluding terminally differentiated effector memory CD45RA+ cells. Clones were sequenced by immunoSEQ multiplex PCR, and TCRdb holds only the in-frame ones, with some missing. The data hold about 2.2 million clones, with approximately 92% observed a single time. The sample was naive CD8+ T cells from PBMCs. These receptor sequences come from a man in his late teens or twenties in good health. Some clones in this sample may be carry-over from other donors' samples.

The V gene is TRBV9, the J gene TRBJ1-2; 7 bases match TRBD1. Germline CDR1 reads SGDLS; CDR2 reads YYNGEE. V gave up 3 bases and J gave up 4 bases; unmatched junction bases: 15. CDR3 length: 17 amino acids. CDR3 sequence reads: CASSGYGSRGQSYGYTF. The CDR3 nucleotides are TGTGCCAGCAGCGGTTACGGATCGAGGGGACAGAGCTATGGCTACACCTTC.

Of note for this clone: At the DNA level, this CDR3 is encoded by other sequences in the same sample as well. V and J are TRBV27 and TRBJ2-1, with 11 bases lining up with TRBD2. CDR1 is MNHEY and CDR2 is SMNVEV in the germline V gene (reference sequence). V shed 5 bases and J 2 bases; nucleotides not matched to a gene: 5. The CDR3 extends over 16 amino acids. CDR3 protein: CASSPRLAGPYNEQFF. As DNA, the CDR3 is TGTGCCAGCAGTCCCCGACTAGCGGGACCCTACAATGAGCAGTTCTTC.

V and J are TRBV27 and TRBJ1-5; no firm D call. V was clipped by 5 bases and J by 9 bases, with 20 bases between them. CDR1 MNHEY and CDR2 SMNVEV come from the germline V gene (reference sequence). The CDR3 has 15 amino acids. The CDR3 protein is CASSPGTTASGPQHF. CDR3 nucleotide sequence: TGTGCCAGCAGTCCCGGCACCACGGCTAGTGGGCCCCAGCATTTT.

This clone has only one observation. This chain uses TRBV9 with TRBJ2-3; D is possibly TRBD1 (6 bases). This CDR3 comprises 16 residues. Between the trimmed V and J ends, which lost 3 bases and 0 bases, there was a span of 14 bases. Germline values: CDR1 SGDLS, CDR2 YYNGEE. The CDR3 region is CASSEQQGPSTDTQYF. The CDR3 DNA reads as TGTGCCAGCAGCGAGCAACAGGGTCCTAGCACAGATACGCAGTATTTT.

The chain carries TRBV10-1 and TRBJ2-2; 8 bases align to TRBD1. The CDR3 consists of 18 residues. CDR1 and CDR2 from the germline V gene are WNHNN and SYGVQD (reference sequence). J was trimmed by 0 bases and V by 4 bases; bases with no gene match: 10. CDR3 in DNA: TGCGCCAGCAGTGCACCATTCAGACAGGGGCCGAACACCGGGGAGCTGTTTTTT. This sequence encodes CASSAPFRQGPNTGELFF.

With respect to this clone: This same CDR3 is encoded by further DNA sequences in the sample. The chain couples TRBV9 to TRBJ1-1, with TRBD1 matching 8 bases. The CDR3 is 13 residues long. V gave up 3 bases and J gave up 7 bases; unmatched junction bases: 5. CDR1 and CDR2 from the germline V gene are SGDLS and YYNGEE. CDR3 protein: CASSATGVGEAFF. CDR3 DNA sequence: TGTGCCAGCAGCGCGACAGGGGTAGGTGAAGCTTTCTTT.

This clone was recorded only once. This chain joins TRBV27 and TRBJ2-1, with 7 positions matching TRBD2. With 5 bases clipped from V and 8 bases from J, the junction kept 9 bases outside the gene matches. CDR1 and CDR2 (germline): MNHEY, SMNVEV (reference sequence). CDR3 length: 14 amino acids. The CDR3 nucleotides are TGTGCCAGCAGTCCACGGACTAGTAGCTATGAGCAGTTCTTC. This codes for CASSPRTSSYEQFF.

CDR3 protein: CASSQPRTTYNEQFF. As DNA, the CDR3 is TGTGCCAGCAGCCAACCGCGGACTACCTACAATGAGCAGTTCTTC. The chain couples TRBV4-2 to TRBJ2-1, with D tentatively TRBD2 (6 bases). The CDR3 is 15 residues long. Germline CDR1 and CDR2: LGHNA and YNFKEQ. Trimming pared 2 bases from V and 2 bases from J, leaving 10 bases between.

V is TRBV29-1 and J is TRBJ2-1, with a tentative D call TRBD2 (7 bases). Looked up from germline, CDR1 is SQVTM and CDR2 is ANQGSEA. This CDR3 comprises 14 residues. V lost 4 bases and J lost 2, with 12 bases in between. CDR3 in DNA: TGCAGCGTTGGGGGGGCGGGAGCCTACAATGAGCAGTTCTTC. Its translation: CSVGGAGAYNEQFF.

The chain joins TRBV5-1 to TRBJ2-2, with D tentatively TRBD2 (6 bases). CDR1 and CDR2 from the germline V gene are SGHRS and YFSETQ. The CDR3 has 13 residues. V gave up 5 bases and J gave up 4 bases, with 9 bases separating them. CDR3 DNA sequence: TGCGCCAGCAGGGAGGGGCCCACCGGGGAGCTGTTTTTT. It is translated as CASREGPTGELFF.

Written as DNA, the CDR3 is TGTGCCAGTAAACAGACCGGGACAGGGGTCACTGAAGCTTTCTTT. This codes for CASKQTGTGVTEAFF. The V call is TRBV19, the J call TRBJ1-1; 10 positions match TRBD1. Trimming took 7 bases from V and 4 from J; bases not matched to a gene: 9. Germline V lookup: CDR1 LNHDA, CDR2 SQIVND (reference sequence). This CDR3 is built from 15 residues.

The chain carries TRBV19 and TRBJ2-3; D not resolved. The CDR3 loop spans 16 amino acids. V lost 1 base and J 0 bases, leaving 11 bases between the germline ends. CDR1 and CDR2 from the germline V gene are LNHDA and SQIVND (reference sequence). CDR3 residues: CASSIAPGISTDTQYF. The CDR3 bases are TGTGCCAGTAGTATAGCCCCTGGGATTAGCACAGATACGCAGTATTTT.

This chain uses TRBV7-9 with TRBJ2-3; TRBD2 matches at 9 bases. Germline CDR1 is SEHNR and CDR2 is FQNEAQ (reference sequence). The CDR3 runs 14 residues. With 6 bases clipped from V and 2 bases from J, the junction kept 3 bases outside the gene matches. This chain's CDR3 is CASRTSGFTDTQYF. The CDR3 DNA reads TGTGCCAGCAGGACTAGCGGCTTCACAGATACGCAGTATTTT.

This clone turned up a few times. The chain couples TRBV7-9 to TRBJ2-2; no firm D call. Trimming removed 5 bases from V and 6 bases from J, with 13 bases in between. Germline values: CDR1 SEHNR, CDR2 FQNEAQ (reference sequence). The CDR3 is made up of 14 amino acids. The CDR3 loop reads CASSTGAVPGELFF. The CDR3 DNA reads TGTGCCAGCAGCACGGGTGCCGTTCCCGGGGAGCTGTTTTTT. The entire variable domain, with the rest obtained from reference TRBV7-9 and TRBJ2-2, is as follows: DTGVSQNPRHKITKRGQNVTFRCDPISEHNRLYWYRQTLGQGPEFLTYFQNEAQLEKSRLLSDRFSAERPKGSFSTLEIQRTEQGDSAMYLCASSTGAVPGELFFGEGSRLTVL.

Notes on this clone: This same CDR3 is encoded by further DNA sequences in the sample. This sequence joins TRBV14 and TRBJ1-5; tentative D call: TRBD1 (5 bases). V was clipped by 1 base and J by 3 bases, with 7 bases between them. The CDR3 is 14 residues long. Germline values: CDR1 SGHDN, CDR2 FVKESK. The CDR3, as DNA: TGTGCCAGCAGCCAAGGGGGCCTCAATCAGCCCCAGCATTTT. Its protein product is CASSQGGLNQPQHF.

This chain uses TRBV27 with TRBJ2-7, with D unclear. The V end lost 1 base, the J end lost 0 bases, and 13 bases lay between the germline ends. Germline CDR1 MNHEY, CDR2 SMNVEV (reference sequence). CDR3 length: 16 residues. CDR3 nucleotides: TGTGCCAGCAGTTTATTTTCCACCGACCTCTCCTACGAGCAGTACTTC. Its protein product is CASSLFSTDLSYEQYF.

The chain recombines TRBV29-1 with TRBJ2-3; 11 positions agree with TRBD2. V dropped 2 bases and J dropped 4; count of bases not matched to a gene: 11. Germline CDR1 is SQVTM and CDR2 is ANQGSEA. This CDR3 contains 17 residues. CDR3 sequence (DNA): TGCAGCGTTGAATTCCCTATACTAGCGGGAGTGGCAGATACGCAGTATTTT. It encodes CSVEFPILAGVADTQYF.

A word on this clone: This specimen includes other DNA sequences encoding the same CDR3. V usage is TRBV29-1 and J usage is TRBJ2-7, with D unresolved. Germline V gene sequence: CDR1 SQVTM, CDR2 ANQGSEA. The germline V and J ends were trimmed by 4 bases and 0 bases, with 7 bases remaining between them. This CDR3 comprises 12 residues. CDR3 DNA: TGCAGCGTTGGGGTCAGCTCCTACGAGCAGTACTTC. Protein sequence: CSVGVSSYEQYF.

V is TRBV27 and J is TRBJ2-7; D is unclear. This CDR3 has 13 residues. Trimming removed 6 bases at V and 2 bases at J, with 11 bases between. CDR1 and CDR2 from the germline V gene are MNHEY and SMNVEV (reference sequence). CDR3 nucleotide sequence: TGTGCCAGCAGCCAGCTGGGCACCTACGAGCAGTACTTC. Its translation: CASSQLGTYEQYF.

The J gene is TRBJ2-7, the V gene TRBV19, with 8 bases fitting TRBD1. V dropped 3 bases and J dropped 6; count of bases not matched to a gene: 7. Germline CDR1 and CDR2: LNHDA and SQIVND (reference sequence). The CDR3 is made up of 14 amino acids. The CDR3 protein is CASSMTDRAGEQYF. CDR3 coding DNA: TGTGCCAGTAGTATGACGGACAGGGCTGGCGAGCAGTACTTC.

V is TRBV25-1 and J is TRBJ2-1, with D possibly called TRBD1 or TRBD2 (5 bases each). This CDR3 is 12 amino acids long. V was clipped by 6 bases and J by 10 bases, with 13 bases between them. CDR1 is MGHDK and CDR2 is SYGVNS in the germline V gene. CDR3 in amino acids: CASRLLGTEQFF. The CDR3 DNA sequence: TGTGCCAGCAGACTACTGGGGACGGAGCAGTTCTTC.

The sample holds one count of this clone. V usage is TRBV7-9 and J usage is TRBJ2-1; D is perhaps TRBD2 (5 bases). Trimming took 4 bases from V and 7 from J, leaving 17 bases between them. This CDR3 comprises 15 residues. CDR1 and CDR2 from the germline V gene are SEHNR and FQNEAQ (reference sequence). DNA of the CDR3: TGTGCCAGCAGCTGGGGAGAGGTTGGAGGAAATGAGCAGTTCTTC. This sequence encodes CASSWGEVGGNEQFF.

The CDR3: CASSLGQGQETQYF. DNA of the CDR3: TGTGCCAGCAGCTTAGGTCAAGGCCAAGAGACCCAGTACTTC. The chain couples TRBV7-7 to TRBJ2-5, with no clear D. This CDR3 contains 14 residues. Germline loops: CDR1 SSHAT, CDR2 FNYEAQ (reference sequence). The V end lost 1 base, the J end lost 1 base, and 7 bases lay between the germline ends.

The chain carries TRBV5-1 and TRBJ2-5, with D perhaps given as TRBD1 or TRBD2 (5 bases each). The CDR3 length is 15 residues. V lost 6 bases to trimming and J lost 0 bases, with 15 bases between them. Germline V gene lookup returns CDR1 SGHRS and CDR2 YFSETQ. The CDR3 here is CASTTGWGNQETQYF. The CDR3 DNA sequence: TGCGCCAGCACCACCGGATGGGGGAACCAAGAGACCCAGTACTTC.

V is TRBV27 and J is TRBJ1-2; the D is unclear. Germline assignment: CDR1 MNHEY and CDR2 SMNVEV (reference sequence). V gave up 6 bases and J gave up 0 bases, with 11 bases separating them. This CDR3 comprises 14 residues. The CDR3 DNA reads TGTGCCAGCAGAATTTCAGCTTCTAACTATGGCTACACCTTC. Protein sequence: CASRISASNYGYTF.

The chain recombines TRBV9 with TRBJ2-7; a weak D match, TRBD2 (5 bases). V was cut by 1 base and J by 6 bases, with 14 bases left in between. The V gene's germline CDR1 is SGDLS and CDR2 YYNGEE. CDR3 length: 14 amino acids. The CDR3 DNA is TGTGCCAGCAGCGTATCGAACAGCCGGGGCGAGCAGTACTTC. Translated, it gives CASSVSNSRGEQYF.

This clone was seen a single time. In the same sample, other DNA sequences code for this CDR3. The J gene is TRBJ2-7, the V gene TRBV28; D might be TRBD1 (5 bases). The CDR3 consists of 13 residues. Germline V lookup: CDR1 MDHEN, CDR2 SYDVKM. V was shortened by 3 bases and J by 3 bases, with 9 bases between the two germline ends. The CDR3 coding sequence is TGTGCCAGCAGTTTGTCCGACAGCTACGAGCAGTACTTC. Its translation is CASSLSDSYEQYF.

The V call is TRBV4-3, the J call TRBJ1-2; D ambiguous. The CDR3 is made up of 15 amino acids. Germline V gene sequence: CDR1 LGHNA, CDR2 YSLEER. The V and J ends lost 0 bases and 0 bases respectively, with 8 bases between them. CDR3 sequence reads: CASSQDSRTNYGYTF. CDR3 bases: TGCGCCAGCAGCCAAGATTCACGAACTAACTATGGCTACACCTTC.

V is TRBV4-1 and J is TRBJ1-5; TRBD1 matches at 12 bases. V lost 3 bases to trimming and J lost 6 bases; unmatched junction nucleotides: 6. Per germline, CDR1 MGHRA and CDR2 YSYEKL. CDR3 length equals 16 residues. The CDR3 DNA sequence: TGCGCCAGCAGCCACGGGACAGGGGGCTCGGGTCAGCCCCAGCATTTT. Translating gives CASSHGTGGSGQPQHF.

The chain recombines TRBV29-1 with TRBJ1-1; weak D call: TRBD1 (5 bases). Trimming shortened V by 7 bases and J by 2 bases, and 11 bases separated the two germline ends. Germline V gives CDR1 SQVTM, CDR2 ANQGSEA. The CDR3 covers 12 residues. CDR3 bases: TGCAGCGCCGGGGGACCCAACACTGAAGCTTTCTTT. It codes for CSAGGPNTEAFF.

This clone has only one observation. This sequence joins TRBV15 and TRBJ1-2; D is possibly TRBD1 (5 bases). Trimming cost V 2 bases and J 5 bases, with 21 bases left between them. Germline CDR1 reads LNHNV; CDR2 reads YYDKDF (reference sequence). The CDR3 loop spans 17 amino acids. In DNA form, the CDR3 reads TGTGCCACCAGCAGAACCGGGACTTATGCCCCTGGGTATGGCTACACCTTC. Its translation: CATSRTGTYAPGYGYTF.